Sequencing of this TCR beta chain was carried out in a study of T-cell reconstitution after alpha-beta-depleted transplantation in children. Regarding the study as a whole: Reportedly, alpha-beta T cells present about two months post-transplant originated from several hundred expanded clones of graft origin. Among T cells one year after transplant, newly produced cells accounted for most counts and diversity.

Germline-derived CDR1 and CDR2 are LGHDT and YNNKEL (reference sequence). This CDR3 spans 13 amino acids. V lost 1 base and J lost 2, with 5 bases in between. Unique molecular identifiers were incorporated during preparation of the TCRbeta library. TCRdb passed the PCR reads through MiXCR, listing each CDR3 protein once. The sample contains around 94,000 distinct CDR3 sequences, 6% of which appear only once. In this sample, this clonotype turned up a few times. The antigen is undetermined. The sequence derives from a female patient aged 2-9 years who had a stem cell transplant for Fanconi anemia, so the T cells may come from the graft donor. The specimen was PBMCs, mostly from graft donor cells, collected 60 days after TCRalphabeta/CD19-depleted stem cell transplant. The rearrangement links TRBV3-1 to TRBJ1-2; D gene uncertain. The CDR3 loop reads CASSQVQNYGYTF. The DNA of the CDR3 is TGTGCCAGCAGCCAAGTACAGAACTATGGCTACACCTTC.